One and the same sample provided the 32 T cell receptor beta chains below, sequenced in a study of T cells in Graves' hyperthyroidism and ophthalmopathy. There were TCR beta CDR3 regions amplified from RNA transcripts. The primer set for the first-round RT-PCR of the TCR CDR3 was HTBI. TCRdb fed the multiplex PCR reads into MiXCR, producing one record per CDR3 protein. The top ten hold 8.2% of the sample, which has hundreds of thousands of distinct CDR3 sequences, just over 45% seen once. The specimen was peripheral blood or thyroid tissue (not recorded which). All receptors come from a woman younger than 35 with Graves' hyperthyroidism.

Ten or more counts support this clonotype. This chain connects TRBV7-2 to TRBJ1-6, with TRBD1 matching over 8 bases. Germline V gene data show CDR1 as SGHTA and CDR2 as FQGNSA. V trimming: 2 bases; J trimming: 10 bases; junction bases outside the gene matches: 10. The CDR3 spans 16 residues. The CDR3 spells CASSLSRQGMYSPLHF. The CDR3 DNA sequence: TGTGCCAGCAGCTTAAGCCGACAGGGGATGTACTCACCCCTCCACTTT.

The V call is TRBV29-1, the J call TRBJ1-2; D call uncertain. V gave up 8 bases and J gave up 4 bases, with 17 bases separating them. Germline V lookup: CDR1 SQVTM, CDR2 ANQGSEA. The CDR3 consists of 13 residues. This CDR3 is CSPGRLPTYGYTF. The CDR3 DNA reads TGCAGCCCCGGCCGCCTCCCCACCTATGGCTACACCTTC.

The sample holds many counts of this clonotype. The rearrangement joins TRBV7-6 to TRBJ2-7, with a weak D call TRBD2 (5 bases). The V and J ends lost 5 bases and 6 bases respectively, with 11 bases between them. The CDR3 runs 12 residues. CDR1 SGHVS and CDR2 FNYEAQ come from the germline V gene. The CDR3 nucleotides read TGTGCCAGCAGCGTCGAGGGCTCCGAGCAGTACTTC. This sequence encodes CASSVEGSEQYF.

This clonotype was seen many times. This chain connects TRBV2 to TRBJ1-1, with D possibly TRBD1 on 5 matching bases. V lost 8 bases to trimming and J lost 0 bases, with 10 bases between them. Germline V gene lookup returns CDR1 SNHLY and CDR2 FYNNEI. The CDR3 length is 13 residues. The CDR3 reads CASQGTMNTEAFF. The CDR3 bases are TGTGCCAGCCAGGGCACCATGAACACTGAAGCTTTCTTT.

The chain recombines TRBV6-1 with TRBJ2-3, with D unclear. Germline lookup yields CDR1 MNHNS and CDR2 SASEGT. The CDR3 spans 14 residues. V lost 2 bases and J 3 bases, leaving 9 bases between the germline ends. The CDR3 sequence: CASSERGWTDTQYF. The CDR3 nucleotides are TGTGCCAGCAGTGAACGTGGTTGGACAGATACGCAGTATTTT.

This clonotype was picked up many times. The J gene is TRBJ2-5, the V gene TRBV24-1; D remains unclear. With 3 bases removed from V and 4 bases from J, the gap between germline ends came to 11 bases. CDR1 is KGHDR and CDR2 is SFDVKD in the germline V gene. This CDR3 region has 14 residues. In DNA, the CDR3 is TGTGCCACCAGTGATGCGGTTGAAGGAGAGACCCAGTACTTC. The encoded protein is CATSDAVEGETQYF.

Here the CDR3 DNA reads TGCAGCGTTGCGACAGGGGGGCCCTGTGAAAAACTGTTTTTT. Translation gives CSVATGGPCEKLFF. This chain connects TRBV29-1 to TRBJ1-4; 9 bases fit TRBD1. This CDR3 has 14 residues. The V and J ends lost 4 bases and 7 bases, in that order; junction bases with no gene match: 7. The V gene's germline CDR1 is SQVTM and CDR2 ANQGSEA.

The V and J genes are TRBV25-1 and TRBJ2-5; D may match TRBD1 or TRBD2 (5 bases each). The V gene's germline CDR1 is MGHDK and CDR2 SYGVNS. The CDR3 is 12 residues long. The ends were cut back, 8 bases at V and 6 bases at J, with 13 bases in the middle. The CDR3 region is CASSPPGQTQYF. The CDR3 region has the DNA TGTGCCAGCTCACCACCGGGGCAGACCCAGTACTTC.

This clonotype came up a few times. This chain links TRBV24-1 with TRBJ2-2, with 8 nucleotides matching TRBD1. Germline CDR1 is KGHDR and CDR2 is SFDVKD. With V trimmed by 5 bases and J by 2 bases, 12 bases remained unmatched. CDR3 length: 18 residues. The CDR3 DNA sequence: TGTGCCACCAGTGGACTTCCAGGGACAGGCCAAAACACCGGGGAGCTGTTTTTT. Protein product: CATSGLPGTGQNTGELFF.

This clonotype was seen ten or more times. As DNA, the CDR3 is TGTGCCATCAGTGAGTCCGCACAAAATGGCTACACCTTC. Amino acid sequence: CAISESAQNGYTF. The chain employs TRBV10-3 and TRBJ1-2; D gene unclear. Germline CDR1 is ENHRY and CDR2 is SYGVKD. The CDR3 totals 13 residues. The V gene lost 0 bases and the J gene lost 6 bases, with 8 bases spanning the gap.

The chain combines TRBV2 with TRBJ1-2; 8 bases fit TRBD1. In germline, CDR1 is SNHLY, CDR2 FYNNEI. The CDR3 contains 15 residues. V dropped 6 bases and J dropped 5; count of bases not matched to a gene: 11. The CDR3 DNA sequence: TGTGCCAGCAGCTCCCCAGACAGGGGCAAGTATGGCTACACCTTC. Protein sequence: CASSSPDRGKYGYTF.

Turning to this clonotype: This sequence may be a read error, since a much larger clone differs from it by one base. The chain recombines TRBV10-3 with TRBJ1-2, with TRBD1 as a possible D gene (5 bases). The germline V gene has CDR1 ENHRY and CDR2 SYGVKD. CDR3 length equals 16 residues. CDR3 loop: CAISEDNRLANYSYTF. For the CDR3, the DNA is TGTGCCATCAGTGAGGACAACAGGTTGGCTAACTATAGCTACACCTTC.

Details on this clonotype: Its ends do not fully match the called genes, so a read error is possible. The chain links TRBV10-3 to TRBJ1-1, with D hard to call. Germline-derived CDR1 and CDR2 are ENHRY and SYGVKD. The CDR3 has 13 amino acids. The DNA of the CDR3 is TGTGCCAGCAGTTATACCATGGGTACTGAAGCTTTCTTT. This encodes CASSYTMGTEAFF.

This clonotype was recorded at least ten times. V is TRBV25-1 and J is TRBJ1-2; no firm D call. The CDR3 consists of 14 residues. The V gene's germline CDR1 is MGHDK and CDR2 SYGVNS. V was trimmed by 2 bases and J by 0 bases, leaving 7 bases between them. The CDR3 bases are TGTGCCAGCAGTGAAGGGTATGCTAACTATGGCTACACCTTC. This sequence encodes CASSEGYANYGYTF.

The gene calls are TRBV12-3 or TRBV12-4 and TRBJ2-5; 8 positions agree with TRBD2. The CDR3 loop spans 15 amino acids. With 5 bases clipped from V and 2 bases from J, the junction kept 7 bases outside the gene matches. In DNA form, the CDR3 reads TGTGCCAGCAGTCCTAGCGGGCTTGGGCAAGAGACCCAGTACTTC. This translates into CASSPSGLGQETQYF.

The chain has TRBV7-2 and TRBJ1-1, with 8 bases matching TRBD1. The CDR3 runs 15 residues. CDR1 and CDR2 (germline): SGHTA, FQGNSA. V lost 2 bases and J lost 1; bases outside the gene matches: 3. CDR3: CASSLTGGRNTEAFF. DNA of the CDR3: TGTGCCAGCAGCTTAACAGGGGGTAGGAACACTGAAGCTTTCTTT.

As for this clonotype: This may arise from a read error, as a much more abundant clone is one base away. CDR3: CATAVLDGSATENYGYTF. Here the CDR3 DNA reads TGTGCCACCGCGGTCTTAGACGGGTCTGCCACTGAAAACTATGGCTACACCTTC. The V call is TRBV15, the J call TRBJ1-2; D is unclear. Trimming removed 8 bases at V and 2 bases at J, with 27 bases between. Germline loops: CDR1 LNHNV, CDR2 YYDKDF (reference sequence). The CDR3 is made up of 18 amino acids.

The chain is built from TRBV9 and TRBJ1-2; D is possibly TRBD1 (6 bases). Germline assignment: CDR1 SGDLS and CDR2 YYNGEE. The germline V and J ends were trimmed by 0 bases and 1 base, with 10 bases remaining between them. CDR3 length: 15 amino acids. CDR3 in amino acids: CASSVEGGSNYGYTF. CDR3 nucleotides: TGTGCCAGCAGCGTAGAGGGGGGCAGTAACTATGGCTACACCTTC.

The chain employs TRBV7-2 and TRBJ2-5; no reliable D call. This CDR3 has 15 residues. The ends were cut back, 0 bases at V and 3 bases at J, with 11 bases in the middle. Germline values: CDR1 SGHTA, CDR2 FQGNSA. CDR3 sequence: CASSLARLIEETQYF. The CDR3, as DNA: TGTGCCAGCAGCTTAGCTCGACTGATCGAAGAGACCCAGTACTTC.

Of note for this clonotype: Being one base from a much bigger clone, this may be a read error. The chain employs TRBV7-3 and TRBJ2-7, with D hard to call. Trimming cost V 1 base and J 5 bases, with 12 bases left between them. Per the germline V gene, CDR1 is SGHTA and CDR2 is FQGTGA. The CDR3 has 14 amino acids. The DNA of the CDR3 is TGTGCCAGCAGCTTAAGTCCCGTACCCCACGAGCAGTACTTC. It encodes CASSLSPVPHEQYF.

The rearrangement uses TRBV7-8 and TRBJ2-7; 7 bases fit TRBD1. Germline V gene sequence: CDR1 SGHVS, CDR2 FQNEAQ. The CDR3 contains 14 residues. V was clipped by 0 bases and J by 3 bases; unmatched bases: 2. CDR3 in amino acids: CASSLADRDYEQYF. The CDR3 region has the DNA TGTGCCAGCAGCTTAGCTGACAGGGACTACGAGCAGTACTTC.

This clonotype was counted only a few times. The genes are TRBV7-9 and TRBJ1-5; D is unclear. The V end was cut by 1 base, the J end by 5 bases, with 9 bases between. The CDR3 extends over 14 amino acids. The V gene's germline CDR1 is SEHNR and CDR2 FQNEAQ (reference sequence). CDR3 region: CASSLGSRDQPQHF. The CDR3 DNA follows: TGTGCCAGCAGCTTAGGGAGTCGGGATCAGCCCCAGCATTTT.

Notes on this clonotype: Germline is not matched at one junction end, which may reflect a read error. The chain joins TRBV10-3 to TRBJ1-3; unclear D gene. In germline, CDR1 is ENHRY, CDR2 SYGVKD. The CDR3 runs to 13 residues. CDR3 protein: CASSYSDGNTIYF. DNA for the CDR3: TGTGCCAGCAGTTATTCCGACGGAAACACCATATATTTT.

V usage is TRBV25-1 and J usage is TRBJ1-4; 8 bases are a match to TRBD1. After removal of 6 bases from V and 6 bases from J, the junction contained 3 bases not matched to a gene. This CDR3 comprises 13 residues. Per germline, CDR1 MGHDK and CDR2 SYGVNS. The CDR3 here is CASRRTGYEKLFF. The CDR3 DNA reads as TGTGCCAGCAGGCGGACAGGGTATGAAAAACTGTTTTTT.

The genes are TRBV7-2 and TRBJ2-3; D unresolved. Germline V gene sequence: CDR1 SGHTA, CDR2 FQGNSA. This CDR3 has 16 residues. V was pared by 0 bases and J by 6 bases, with 16 bases between. The CDR3 is CASSLARSQSVDTQYF. The CDR3 DNA follows: TGTGCCAGCAGCTTAGCAAGGTCGCAGTCAGTCGATACGCAGTATTTT.

With regard to this clonotype: A read error is possible here, since a much larger clone lies one base away. The V gene is TRBV11-1, the J gene TRBJ2-5, with D possibly matching TRBD2 (6 bases). The closer fit of TRBJ2-1 to the DNA end suggests the J call may be wrong. Germline V gene data show CDR1 as SGHAT and CDR2 as FQDESV (reference sequence). This CDR3 comprises 15 residues. CDR3 in DNA: TGTGCCAGCAGCACTCGGGACCGGACGGGAGAGACCCAGTTCTTC. This codes for CASSTRDRTGETQFF.

Note on this clonotype: One base away lies a much larger clone, so this may be a sequencing read error. Because it lacks the conserved phenylalanine or tryptophan at the end, this CDR3 is likely a read error. The genes are TRBV7-9 and TRBJ2-5; no clear D. V lost 1 base and J lost 3, with 9 bases in between. The CDR3 runs 14 residues. In germline, CDR1 is SEHNR, CDR2 FQNEAQ (reference sequence). Here the CDR3 DNA reads TGTGCCAGCAGCTTAGAACGGATCGAAGAGACCCAGTACTCC. As protein: CASSLERIEETQYS.

The chain carries TRBV24-1 and TRBJ1-2; TRBD1 matches 11 bases. The J segment lost 3 bases and the V segment lost 9 bases, leaving 11 bases of the junction unmatched. The CDR3 contains 16 residues. Germline V gene sequence: CDR1 KGHDR, CDR2 SFDVKD. The CDR3 DNA follows: TGTGCCACCCCTCCTAGGACAGGGGGCAGTTACTATGGCTACACCTTC. Translating it yields CATPPRTGGSYYGYTF.

Worth noting for this clonotype: This could be a read error, since a much larger clone is one nucleotide away. The CDR3 DNA is TGTGCCATCAGTGGCGTACAGGGATCCTATGGCTACACCTTC. Residues: CAISGVQGSYGYTF. The J gene is TRBJ1-2, the V gene TRBV2, with D perhaps matching TRBD1 (6 bases). The CDR3 runs 14 residues. Germline CDR1 and CDR2: SNHLY and FYNNEI.

In this sample, this clonotype turned up many times. The chain joins TRBV10-3 to TRBJ1-2; D is possibly TRBD1 (5 bases). The CDR3 runs 12 residues. The V gene lost 7 bases and the J gene lost 3 bases, with 9 bases spanning the gap. Per the germline V gene, CDR1 is ENHRY and CDR2 is SYGVKD. The CDR3 protein is CAIMSGDYGYTF. In nucleotides, the CDR3 is TGTGCCATCATGTCGGGGGACTATGGCTACACCTTC.

A word on this clonotype: Germline is not matched at one junction end, which may reflect a read error. This rearrangement joins TRBV13 to TRBJ1-4; 8 nucleotides agree with TRBD1. The CDR3 loop spans 15 amino acids. Per the germline V gene, CDR1 is PRHDT and CDR2 is FYEKMQ (reference sequence). The CDR3 reads CASSLSGTGHEKLSF. DNA of the CDR3: TGTGCCAGCAGCTTATCCGGGACAGGACATGAAAAACTGTCTTTT.

As to this clonotype: A read error may be the cause here, since a much bigger clone is one base away. This chain links TRBV20-1 with TRBJ1-4; no firm D call. Germline CDR1 DFQATT, CDR2 SNEGSKA (reference sequence). The CDR3 contains 11 residues. CDR3 residues: CRGQGHEKLLF. The CDR3 DNA sequence: TGCAGGGGCCAAGGCCATGAAAAACTGCTTTTT.